This entry features one TCR beta chain sequence. Antigen: not known. This record comes from a study of T cell responses to AZD1222 COVID-19 vaccine. General study points: Elevations in Spike-specific TCR breadth and depth followed administration of two AZD1222 doses. Mapped onto spike, vaccine-associated CD4 TCRs spanned it and were dominant at 160-218 and 743-854. No repertoire was sampled before or during the peak T cell response, only after it. Unmutated variant regions reportedly attract nearly half of all spike-specific TCRs.

Sequencing was performed with immunoSEQ multiplex PCR; in TCRdb, only in-frame clones are kept and a portion is missing. The sample has 55,000 to 80,000 clones, more than 70% seen once. The sample was peripheral blood, taken on day 0 of AZD1222 vaccination. This sequence originates from an adult in good health.

The DNA of the CDR3 is TGCAGTGCTAGTGAGCGGACCCGAAACCAAGAGACCCAGTACTTC. Translation: CSASERTRNQETQYF. The chain has TRBV20-1 and TRBJ2-5, with D perhaps matching TRBD2 (5 bases). The CDR3 has 15 residues. Trimming removed 3 bases at V and 0 bases at J, with 14 bases between. Per germline, CDR1 DFQATT and CDR2 SNEGSKA (reference sequence).